These 30 T cell receptor beta chains originate from one sample sequenced in a study of shared clonotypes between healthy human individuals. Assay used: immunoSEQ multiplex PCR; TCRdb lists only in-frame clones, some missing. The sample consists of about 1.9 million clones, approximately 92% of them appearing once. The naive CD8 fraction comprised CD45RO-negative cells positively selected for CCR7 and excluded terminally differentiated effector memory CD45RA+ cells. The sample taken for sequencing was naive CD8+ T cells from PBMCs. These receptors came from a man between 18 and 29 years old in good health. Some clones in this sample may be carry-over from other donors' samples.

This chain uses TRBV19 with TRBJ2-5, with D uncertain. The CDR3 sequence is 12 residues long. Per germline, CDR1 LNHDA and CDR2 SQIVND (reference sequence). V gave up 3 bases and J gave up 9 bases, with 11 bases separating them. Written as DNA, the CDR3 is TGTGCCAGTAGTATGGGTCCCTGGCCCCAGTACTTC. Its protein product is CASSMGPWPQYF. The full variable domain, with the rest looked up from reference TRBV19 and TRBJ2-5, is DGGITQSPKYLFRKEGQNVTLSCEQNLNHDAMYWYRQDPGQGLRLIYYSQIVNDFQKGDIAEGYSVSREKKESFPLTVTSAQKNPTAFYLCASSMGPWPQYFGPGTRLLVL.

V is TRBV19 and J is TRBJ2-2; D tentatively reads TRBD1 or TRBD2 (6 bases each). CDR3 length: 13 residues. V was trimmed by 7 bases and J by 3 bases, leaving 9 bases between them. Germline V gene data show CDR1 as LNHDA and CDR2 as SQIVND (reference sequence). In DNA, the CDR3 is TGTGCCAGTAACAGGGAGGACACCGGGGAGCTGTTTTTT. This codes for CASNREDTGELFF.

The chain recombines TRBV10-3 with TRBJ2-2; 11 bases agree with TRBD2. This CDR3 has 18 residues. The V gene end was trimmed by 3 bases and the J gene end by 0 bases; junction bases not matched to a gene: 6. The germline gives CDR1 ENHRY, CDR2 SYGVKD. Written as DNA, the CDR3 is TGTGCCATCAGTGATTCGGTAGCGGGAGGGGCGAACACCGGGGAGCTGTTTTTT. Encoded protein: CAISDSVAGGANTGELFF.

This clone has a handful of counts. The genes are TRBV19 and TRBJ1-1; D is possibly TRBD1 (5 bases). The CDR3 sequence is 13 residues long. V dropped 7 bases and J dropped 5 bases, with 14 bases sitting between them. Germline CDR1 is LNHDA and CDR2 is SQIVND (reference sequence). The CDR3 spells CASNGGRGTEAFF. Written as DNA, the CDR3 is TGTGCCAGTAACGGGGGTCGAGGAACTGAAGCTTTCTTT.

This sequence joins TRBV28 and TRBJ2-5; TRBD2 matches 11 bases. With 2 bases clipped from V and 5 bases from J, the junction kept 1 base outside the gene matches. The germline V gene has CDR1 MDHEN and CDR2 SYDVKM. The CDR3 loop spans 14 amino acids. In DNA, the CDR3 is TGTGCCAGCAGTTTAACTAGCGGGAGTGAGACCCAGTACTTC. Translation gives CASSLTSGSETQYF.

The chain carries TRBV27 and TRBJ1-5; no clear D gene. Trimming shortened V by 4 bases and J by 2 bases, and 9 bases separated the two germline ends. The CDR3 runs to 14 residues. From germline, CDR1 is MNHEY and CDR2 SMNVEV (reference sequence). CDR3 region: CASSSLTGNQPQHF. CDR3 nucleotide sequence: TGTGCCAGCAGTTCCCTGACCGGCAATCAGCCCCAGCATTTT.

The chain links TRBV28 to TRBJ1-5; no reliable D call. The CDR3 has 15 amino acids. Trimming removed 3 bases from V and 6 bases from J, with 15 bases in between. The germline V gene encodes CDR1 MDHEN and CDR2 SYDVKM. CDR3 protein: CASSFSLAVGQPQHF. In DNA, the CDR3 is TGTGCCAGCAGTTTCTCTTTGGCGGTTGGTCAGCCCCAGCATTTT. The whole variable domain, filled in from reference TRBV28 and TRBJ1-5, reads DVKVTQSSRYLVKRTGEKVFLECVQDMDHENMFWYRQDPGLGLRLIYFSYDVKMKEKGDIPEGYSVSREKKERFSLILESASTNQTSMYLCASSFSLAVGQPQHFGDGTRLSIL.

V and J are TRBV6-1 and TRBJ1-1, with D unresolved. CDR1 is MNHNS and CDR2 is SASEGT in the germline V gene. The ends were cut back, 6 bases at V and 7 bases at J, with 6 bases in the middle. This CDR3 is built from 10 residues. The CDR3 protein is CASRDGEAFF. The CDR3 DNA is TGTGCCAGCAGGGACGGTGAAGCTTTCTTT.

V gene TRBV9 combines with J gene TRBJ2-3; D ambiguous. CDR3 length: 13 amino acids. The V end lost 2 bases, the J end lost 4 bases, and 8 bases lay between the germline ends. Germline CDR1 is SGDLS and CDR2 is YYNGEE. CDR3 protein: CASSVGYADTQYF. CDR3 DNA: TGTGCCAGCAGCGTTGGGTATGCAGATACGCAGTATTTT. Full variable domain (remainder filled in from reference TRBV9 and TRBJ2-3): DSGVTQTPKHLITATGQRVTLRCSPRSGDLSVYWYQQSLDQGLQFLIQYYNGEERAKGNILERFSAQQFPDLHSELNLSSLELGDSALYFCASSVGYADTQYFGPGTRLTVL.

The V and J genes are TRBV6-5 and TRBJ2-5, with D uncertain. CDR3 length equals 11 residues. With 7 bases removed from V and 5 bases from J, the gap between germline ends came to 8 bases. CDR1 MNHEY and CDR2 SVGAGI come from the germline V gene. DNA for the CDR3: TGTGCCAGCACCCTAGGGGAGACCCAGTACTTC. Its protein is CASTLGETQYF.

The chain is built from TRBV10-3 and TRBJ2-5; 11 nucleotides line up with TRBD1. Germline V CDR1 and CDR2: ENHRY, SYGVKD. With 10 bases clipped from V and 5 bases from J, the junction kept 9 bases outside the gene matches. This CDR3 has 14 residues. The CDR3 nucleotides are TGTGCCACCGGGACAGGGGGGGGGTACGAGACCCAGTACTTC. It translates to CATGTGGGYETQYF.

The chain recombines TRBV9 with TRBJ2-5, with TRBD1 identical over 7 bases. The junction had 3 bases not matched to a gene; V was cut back by 0 bases and J by 1 base. The CDR3 spans 15 residues. Germline V lookup: CDR1 SGDLS, CDR2 YYNGEE. The CDR3 reads CASSVGRGRQETQYF. CDR3 nucleotides: TGTGCCAGCAGCGTAGGTAGGGGGCGCCAAGAGACCCAGTACTTC. The complete variable domain, with remaining parts taken from reference TRBV9 and TRBJ2-5, reads DSGVTQTPKHLITATGQRVTLRCSPRSGDLSVYWYQQSLDQGLQFLIQYYNGEERAKGNILERFSAQQFPDLHSELNLSSLELGDSALYFCASSVGRGRQETQYFGPGTRLLVL.

This sequence joins TRBV19 and TRBJ2-3, with TRBD1 identical over 10 bases. The CDR3 is 17 amino acids. The germline gives CDR1 LNHDA, CDR2 SQIVND (reference sequence). The J segment lost 2 bases and the V segment lost 2 bases, leaving 7 bases of the junction unmatched. The CDR3 protein is CASSIPGQGIVTDTQYF. In nucleotides, the CDR3 is TGTGCCAGTAGTATACCGGGACAGGGGATCGTCACAGATACGCAGTATTTT.

The chain joins TRBV2 to TRBJ1-2; D might be TRBD1 (5 bases). Germline-derived CDR1 and CDR2 are SNHLY and FYNNEI. Trimming removed 8 bases from V and 4 bases from J, with 14 bases in between. The CDR3 has 13 residues. The CDR3 DNA reads as TGTGCCAGCTGGGACCTTCTATTCTATGGCTACACCTTC. It encodes CASWDLLFYGYTF.

CDR3 nucleotide sequence: TGTGCCAGCAGTGAACCGGGGCCCTCCATCACTGGAAACACCATATATTTT. Residues: CASSEPGPSITGNTIYF. The V call is TRBV2, the J call TRBJ1-3; tentatively, D is TRBD1 (5 bases). The V end was cut by 2 bases, the J end by 2 bases, with 16 bases between. The CDR3 has 17 amino acids. Germline V gene sequence: CDR1 SNHLY, CDR2 FYNNEI.

The chain uses TRBV5-8 and TRBJ1-4; TRBD1 aligns across 8 bases. CDR3 length equals 15 residues. J was trimmed by 8 bases and V by 0 bases; bases with no gene match: 6. In germline, CDR1 is SGHTS, CDR2 YDEGEE. The CDR3 DNA sequence: TGTGCCAGCAGCTTGGAGCAGGGGGCTTTGGAAAAACTGTTTTTT. Its translation is CASSLEQGALEKLFF.

The chain employs TRBV7-3 and TRBJ2-7; 8 positions match TRBD2. The CDR3 consists of 15 residues. Trimming at V came to 4 bases and at J to 0 bases, leaving 5 bases not matched to a gene. Germline values: CDR1 SGHTA, CDR2 FQGTGA. The chain's CDR3 is CASSSTSDNSYEQYF. CDR3 in DNA: TGTGCCAGCAGCTCGACTAGCGACAACTCCTACGAGCAGTACTTC.

Regarding this clone: This CDR3 is also generated by other DNA sequences in the sample. The chain uses TRBV7-9 and TRBJ1-4, with a tentative D call TRBD1 (5 bases). Trimming stripped 3 bases from V and 8 bases from J, with 7 bases between. Germline CDR1 and CDR2: SEHNR and FQNEAQ (reference sequence). The CDR3 runs 12 residues. Here the CDR3 reads CASSFGGEKLFF. In DNA, the CDR3 is TGTGCCAGCAGCTTCGGGGGAGAAAAACTGTTTTTT.

The V and J genes are TRBV7-9 and TRBJ1-2; 7 nucleotides align to TRBD1. The germline CDR1 and CDR2 sequences are SEHNR and FQNEAQ (reference sequence). CDR3 length: 16 amino acids. J lost 0 bases, V lost 4 bases, and 8 bases had no gene match. CDR3 nucleotide sequence: TGTGCCAGCAGCTCGAGGGGGGACAGCTCTAACTATGGCTACACCTTC. The encoded protein is CASSSRGDSSNYGYTF.

The CDR3, as DNA: TGTGCCAGCAGCTCCCGGGACCCCTCCTACAATGAGCAGTTCTTC. Its protein product is CASSSRDPSYNEQFF. The chain employs TRBV7-9 and TRBJ2-1; D possibly matches TRBD1 or TRBD2 (5 bases each). From germline, CDR1 is SEHNR and CDR2 FQNEAQ (reference sequence). V was trimmed by 4 bases and J by 0 bases, leaving 10 bases between them. There are 15 residues in the CDR3.

Only one count was recorded for this clone. The V and J genes are TRBV14 and TRBJ1-3; D remains unclear. The CDR3 extends over 17 amino acids. Germline lookup yields CDR1 SGHDN and CDR2 FVKESK. Deletions cut 4 bases from V and 0 bases from J, with 16 bases between. In nucleotides, the CDR3 is TGTGCCAGCAGCCTTTCGAGTGGCCGCTACTCTGGAAACACCATATATTTT. This codes for CASSLSSGRYSGNTIYF.

The chain is built from TRBV9 and TRBJ1-1; perhaps TRBD1 as D (5 bases). V gave up 3 bases and J gave up 2 bases, with 8 bases separating them. The CDR3 contains 13 residues. The germline gives CDR1 SGDLS, CDR2 YYNGEE. The CDR3 DNA is TGTGCCAGCAGCGATAGGGGTAACACTGAAGCTTTCTTT. As protein: CASSDRGNTEAFF.

This chain links TRBV9 with TRBJ2-2; possible D gene TRBD1, 6 bases. CDR3 length equals 16 residues. Germline CDR1 reads SGDLS; CDR2 reads YYNGEE. V was pared by 2 bases and J by 6 bases, with 17 bases between. The DNA for the CDR3 is TGTGCCAGCAGCGTTCTAGAGAGGGGGTCCGCCGGGGAGCTGTTTTTT. It is translated as CASSVLERGSAGELFF.

This chain uses TRBV20-1 with TRBJ1-1; no definite D call. Trimming pared 6 bases from V and 5 bases from J, leaving 7 bases between. This CDR3 contains 10 residues. CDR1 is DFQATT and CDR2 is SNEGSKA in the germline V gene (reference sequence). The CDR3 sequence is CSAPRTEAFF. For the CDR3, the DNA is TGCAGTGCCCCGAGGACTGAAGCTTTCTTT.

This clone showed up just once. The V and J genes are TRBV7-6 and TRBJ1-5, with 12 bases matching TRBD1. V lost 5 bases to trimming and J lost 1 base; unmatched junction nucleotides: 9. Germline-derived CDR1 and CDR2 are SGHVS and FNYEAQ. The CDR3 length is 18 residues. CDR3 in amino acids: CASSPGTGGRSSNQPQHF. The CDR3 DNA reads TGTGCCAGCAGCCCCGGGACAGGGGGCCGTTCGAGCAATCAGCCCCAGCATTTT.

The chain carries TRBV5-1 and TRBJ2-3; no clear D. CDR1 is SGHRS and CDR2 is YFSETQ in the germline V gene. The CDR3 is 15 amino acids. V lost 3 bases, J lost 0 bases, and 11 bases lay in between. CDR3 sequence (DNA): TGCGCCAGCAGCTCTTATTCCCCCAGCACAGATACGCAGTATTTT. Translated, it gives CASSSYSPSTDTQYF.

V usage is TRBV10-3 and J usage is TRBJ2-1; 8 bases fit TRBD2. The V gene end was trimmed by 0 bases and the J gene end by 8 bases; junction bases not matched to a gene: 6. CDR1 is ENHRY, CDR2 SYGVKD, per germline. This CDR3 spans 15 amino acids. In DNA, the CDR3 is TGTGCCATCAGTGAGTCATCGGGAGGGGTAGATGAGCAGTTCTTC. Its protein is CAISESSGGVDEQFF.

A single count supports this clone. The V gene is TRBV11-2, the J gene TRBJ1-1, with D tentatively TRBD1 (6 bases). Germline V lookup: CDR1 SGHAT, CDR2 FQNNGV. Trimming removed 4 bases from V and 0 bases from J, with 12 bases in between. CDR3 length: 15 amino acids. CDR3 sequence: CASSSRDTLNTEAFF. The CDR3 nucleotides read TGTGCCAGCAGCTCGAGGGACACCCTGAACACTGAAGCTTTCTTT. The whole variable domain, remainder taken from reference TRBV11-2 and TRBJ1-1, is EAGVAQSPRYKIIEKRQSVAFWCNPISGHATLYWYQQILGQGPKLLIQFQNNGVVDDSQLPKDRFSAERLKGVDSTLKIQPAKLEDSAVYLCASSSRDTLNTEAFFGQGTRLTVV.

This clone was found once. This sequence joins TRBV11-3 and TRBJ2-5; 11 bases agree with TRBD2. This CDR3 has 18 amino acids. V dropped 3 bases and J dropped 5; count of bases not matched to a gene: 14. Germline CDR1 SGHNT, CDR2 YENEEA. The CDR3 region is CASSFGYGGLAEVETQYF. The CDR3 DNA reads TGTGCCAGCAGCTTTGGGTACGGGGGACTAGCGGAAGTGGAGACCCAGTACTTC. Based on the CDR3 plus reference TRBV11-3 and TRBJ2-5, the full variable domain is EAGVVQSPRYKIIEKKQPVAFWCNPISGHNTLYWYLQNLGQGPELLIRYENEEAVDDSQLPKDRFSAERLKGVDSTLKIQPAELGDSAVYLCASSFGYGGLAEVETQYFGPGTRLLVL.

The chain links TRBV7-9 to TRBJ2-5; 7 bases map to TRBD2. V lost 1 base to trimming and J lost 4 bases; unmatched junction nucleotides: 3. This CDR3 comprises 14 residues. Germline lookup yields CDR1 SEHNR and CDR2 FQNEAQ (reference sequence). The CDR3 reads CASSLVGEGETQYF. Written as DNA, the CDR3 is TGTGCCAGCAGCTTAGTTGGGGAGGGAGAGACCCAGTACTTC.